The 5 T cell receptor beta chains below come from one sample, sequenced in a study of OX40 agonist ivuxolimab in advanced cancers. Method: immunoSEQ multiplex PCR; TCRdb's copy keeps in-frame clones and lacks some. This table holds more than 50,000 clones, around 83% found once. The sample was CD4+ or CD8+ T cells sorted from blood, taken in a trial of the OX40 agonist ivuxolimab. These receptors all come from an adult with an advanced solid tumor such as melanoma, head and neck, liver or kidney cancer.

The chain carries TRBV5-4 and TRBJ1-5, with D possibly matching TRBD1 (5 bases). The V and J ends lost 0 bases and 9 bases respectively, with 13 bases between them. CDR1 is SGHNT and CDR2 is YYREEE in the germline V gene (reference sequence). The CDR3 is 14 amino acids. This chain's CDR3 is CASSLGGVQGPQHF. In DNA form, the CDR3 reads TGTGCCAGCAGCTTGGGAGGGGTCCAGGGGCCCCAGCATTTT. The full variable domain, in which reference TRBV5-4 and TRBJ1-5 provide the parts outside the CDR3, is ETGVTQSPTHLIKTRGQQVTLRCSSQSGHNTVSWYQQALGQGPQFIFQYYREEENGRGNFPPRFSGLQFPNYSSELNVNALELDDSALYLCASSLGGVQGPQHFGDGTRLSIL.

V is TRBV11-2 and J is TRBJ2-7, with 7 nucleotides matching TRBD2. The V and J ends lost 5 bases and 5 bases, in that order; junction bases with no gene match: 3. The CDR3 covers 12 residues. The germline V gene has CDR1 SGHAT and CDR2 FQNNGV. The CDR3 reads CASSLSGDEQYF. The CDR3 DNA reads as TGTGCCAGCAGCCTCAGCGGGGACGAGCAGTACTTC.

The CDR3 here is CASRTGYDSPLHF. The CDR3 DNA sequence: TGCGCCAGCCGAACGGGGTATGATTCACCCCTCCACTTT. V is TRBV5-1 and J is TRBJ1-6; no definite D call. The CDR3 has 13 residues. V lost 7 bases to trimming and J lost 8 bases, with 13 bases between them. CDR1 SGHRS and CDR2 YFSETQ come from the germline V gene.

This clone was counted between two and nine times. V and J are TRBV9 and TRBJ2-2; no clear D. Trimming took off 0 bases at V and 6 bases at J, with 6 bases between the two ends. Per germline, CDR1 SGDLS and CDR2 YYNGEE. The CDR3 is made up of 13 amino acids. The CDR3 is CASSVDPPGELFF. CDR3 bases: TGTGCCAGCAGCGTAGATCCACCCGGGGAGCTGTTTTTT.

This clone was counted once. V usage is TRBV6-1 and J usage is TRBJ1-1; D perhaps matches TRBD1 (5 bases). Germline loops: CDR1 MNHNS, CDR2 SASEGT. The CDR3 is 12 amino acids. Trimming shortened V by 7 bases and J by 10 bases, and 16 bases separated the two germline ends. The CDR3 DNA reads TGTGCCAGCAATGAGAGAGGGGACGCAGCTTTCTTT. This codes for CASNERGDAAFF.